This T cell receptor beta chain was recovered during a study of Ad26.COV2.S vaccination and SARS-CoV-2 variants. Trimming pared 1 base from V and 10 bases from J, leaving 17 bases between. The CDR3 has 14 amino acids. CDR1 and CDR2 (germline): SGHAT, FQNNGV. Treatment in this sample: around 19 received Ad26.COV2.S at low or high dose, single or two shots; a few received placebo; per-sample allocation not given. Day 63 after the first injection of vaccine or placebo was the sampling time. The method was immunoSEQ multiplex PCR; TCRdb's version includes in-frame clones alone and lacks a portion of them. The sample has 450,000 to 550,000 clones, 89% seen once.

This clonotype was obtained from a person between 18 and 65 years old who received the Ad26.COV2.S COVID-19 vaccine or a placebo. This sequence joins TRBV11-2 and TRBJ2-7; the D gene could be TRBD1 or TRBD2 (6 bases each). The input for sequencing was peripheral blood, taken in a trial of Ad26.COV2.S vaccine versus placebo. The CDR3, as DNA: TGTGCCAGCAGCTTAGGCCTCGAGGGGGGCGGACAGTACTTC. The encoded protein is CASSLGLEGGGQYF.